This is a list of T cell receptor beta chains from one sample in a study of immune evolution from preneoplasia to lung adenocarcinoma. Sequencing used immunoSEQ multiplex PCR; TCRdb keeps in-frame clones, though not all of them. In the table there are roughly 4,600 clones, around four fifths of which are singletons. The sequencing input was FFPE adjacent normal lung tissue. These receptors all come from a donor of 70 years or more with lung adenocarcinoma. The CDR3 runs from the conserved cysteine through the conserved F or W. Each record gives: J gene, V gene, D gene, clone size, CDR3 length, CDR3 protein, CDR3 DNA. A D gene is named only where the DNA matches it firmly. Clone size, where shown, is once, few, many, or a class for clones that have expanded.

>TRBJ2-7|TRBV7-2|.|once|14
CASSRDSYSYEQYF
TGTGCCAGCAGCCGAGACTCCTACTCCTACGAGCAGTACTTC
>TRBJ2-6|TRBV9|.|.|15
CASSPHTSGANVLTF
TGTGCCAGCAGCCCGCACACCTCTGGGGCCAACGTCCTGACTTTC
>TRBJ1-4|TRBV19|.|.|14
CASSSGQLPEKLFF
TGTGCCAGTAGTAGTGGACAGCTACCTGAAAAACTGTTTTTT
>TRBJ2-2|TRBV6-1|.|.|14
CASTRGPGGGELFF
TGTGCCAGCACCCGAGGACCCGGGGGCGGGGAGCTGTTTTTT
>TRBJ1-2|TRBV6-6|.|.|14
CASSGVTILYGYTF
TGTGCCAGCAGTGGGGTCACCATTCTCTATGGCTACACCTTC
>TRBJ2-1|TRBV7-9|TRBD2|.|14
CASSLLSGGNEQFF
TGTGCCAGCAGCTTACTCTCGGGGGGCAATGAGCAGTTCTTC
>TRBJ1-1|TRBV28|TRBD1|hyperexpanded|12
CASSPPDRGAFF
TGTGCCAGCAGTCCGCCGGACAGGGGAGCTTTCTTT
>TRBJ2-7|TRBV18|.|.|14
CASSPSATAYEQYF
TGTGCCAGCTCACCATCCGCCACTGCTTACGAGCAGTACTTC
>TRBJ1-5|TRBV28|.|.|22
CASNTWVYRDQQEFYSNQPQHF
TGTGCCAGCAATACTTGGGTCTACCGGGATCAGCAGGAGTTTTATAGCAATCAGCCCCAGCATTTT
>TRBJ2-7|TRBV7-2|.|.|14
CASSLGSTSYEQYF
TGTGCCAGCAGCTTAGGGTCGACTTCCTACGAGCAGTACTTC
>TRBJ2-6|TRBV5-1|.|.|14
CASSLPDSANVLTF
TGCGCCAGCAGCTTGCCCGATTCAGCCAACGTCCTGACTTTC
>TRBJ2-1|TRBV7-9|.|.|15
CASSLWGPLRGEQFF
TGTGCCAGCAGCTTATGGGGACCCCTAAGGGGTGAGCAGTTCTTC
>TRBJ2-7|TRBV7-9|TRBD2|.|18
CASSLDPLAGARSYEQYF
TGTGCCAGCAGCTTAGATCCACTAGCGGGGGCAAGGTCCTACGAGCAGTACTTC
>TRBJ2-7|TRBV5-4|TRBD1|once|13
CASSPGQNYEQYF
TGTGCCAGCAGCCCGGGACAGAACTACGAGCAGTACTTC
>TRBJ2-7|TRBV28|TRBD2|.|14
CASSSGTRPLEQYF
TGTGCCAGCAGCTCCGGGACTAGACCTCTCGAGCAGTACTTC
>TRBJ2-1|TRBV9|.|.|17
CASSDPPDGVPYNEQFF
TGTGCCAGCAGCGACCCCCCGGACGGGGTACCCTACAATGAGCAGTTCTTC
>TRBJ2-1|TRBV10-3|.|.|13
CAISWGDSNEQFF
TGTGCCATCAGCTGGGGAGACTCGAATGAGCAGTTCTTC
>TRBJ2-2|TRBV6-1|.|.|14
CATRFGGSTGELFF
TGTGCCACCCGGTTCGGAGGGTCCACCGGGGAGCTGTTTTTT
>TRBJ2-2|TRBV7-8|.|.|13
CASRPSAIGELFF
TGTGCCAGCCGGCCGTCGGCTATAGGGGAGCTGTTTTTT
>TRBJ2-1|TRBV5-4|TRBD1|.|20
CASSSGRDRGAVGAYNEQFF
TGTGCCAGCAGCTCCGGCCGGGACAGGGGGGCGGTTGGAGCCTACAATGAGCAGTTCTTC
>TRBJ2-5|TRBV5-1|TRBD2|.|16
CASSLDLAGGGETQYF
TGCGCCAGCAGCTTGGATCTAGCGGGAGGAGGAGAGACCCAGTACTTC
>TRBJ1-4|TRBV6-1|.|few|11
CASSENEKLFF
TGTGCCAGCAGTGAAAATGAAAAACTGTTTTTT
>TRBJ1-5|TRBV5-5|.|.|15
CASSLSQHSNQPQHF
TGTGCCAGCAGCTTATCACAGCATAGCAATCAGCCCCAGCATTTT
>TRBJ1-1|TRBV30|TRBD1|.|12
CAYYTGVAEAFF
TGTGCCTACTACACAGGGGTGGCTGAAGCTTTCTTT
>TRBJ2-7|TRBV19|.|few|14
CASSRQTLGDEQYF
TGTGCCAGTAGTAGACAGACACTGGGCGACGAGCAGTACTTC
>TRBJ2-7|TRBV2|TRBD2|.|15
CASSQLSGATYEQYF
TGTGCCAGCAGTCAACTTAGCGGGGCGACCTACGAGCAGTACTTC
>TRBJ2-2|TRBV7-9|.|.|13
CAGRQTNTGELFF
TGTGCCGGAAGACAGACGAACACCGGGGAGCTGTTTTTT
>TRBJ1-2|TRBV2|.|.|13
CANSLISNYGYTF
TGTGCCAACAGTTTAATCTCTAACTATGGCTACACCTTC
>TRBJ1-1|TRBV5-1|TRBD1|once|15
CASSWGQGGNTEAFF
TGCGCCAGCAGCTGGGGACAGGGAGGGAACACTGAAGCTTTCTTT
>TRBJ2-3|TRBV7-2|TRBD1|once|14
CASSTGQPRDTQYF
TGTGCCAGCAGCACGGGACAGCCCCGAGATACGCAGTATTTT
>TRBJ2-1|TRBV11-1|.|.|17
CASSPRAGTHSYNEQFF
TGTGCCAGCAGCCCCAGAGCCGGGACACATTCCTACAATGAGCAGTTCTTC
>TRBJ2-7|TRBV30|.|.|12
CAWSTDTYEQYF
TGTGCCTGGAGTACGGATACCTACGAGCAGTACTTC
>TRBJ2-3|TRBV10-3|.|.|12
CATRQQTDTQYF
TGTGCCACGCGACAGCAAACAGATACGCAGTATTTT
>TRBJ1-2|TRBV28|TRBD1|.|14
CASRRQGLGYGYTF
TGTGCCAGCAGGAGACAGGGGTTGGGCTATGGCTACACCTTC
>TRBJ1-5|TRBV5-6|.|.|15
CASSLGPVGNQPQHF
TGTGCCAGCAGCTTGGGTCCAGTCGGCAATCAGCCCCAGCATTTT
>TRBJ1-1|TRBV29-1|TRBD1|.|18
CSVTGTGDQRYLNTEAFF
TGCAGCGTCACCGGGACAGGGGATCAACGGTATCTTAACACTGAAGCTTTCTTT
>TRBJ2-7|TRBV4-2|.|.|14
CASSRNRRDYEQYF
TGTGCCAGCAGCCGGAATCGACGGGACTACGAGCAGTACTTC
>TRBJ1-2|TRBV29-1|.|.|12
CSVAGGNYGYTF
TGCAGCGTCGCCGGAGGGAATTATGGCTACACCTTC
>TRBJ2-1|TRBV29-1|.|.|11
CSVDLGSAQFF
TGCAGCGTAGACTTGGGGTCTGCGCAGTTCTTC